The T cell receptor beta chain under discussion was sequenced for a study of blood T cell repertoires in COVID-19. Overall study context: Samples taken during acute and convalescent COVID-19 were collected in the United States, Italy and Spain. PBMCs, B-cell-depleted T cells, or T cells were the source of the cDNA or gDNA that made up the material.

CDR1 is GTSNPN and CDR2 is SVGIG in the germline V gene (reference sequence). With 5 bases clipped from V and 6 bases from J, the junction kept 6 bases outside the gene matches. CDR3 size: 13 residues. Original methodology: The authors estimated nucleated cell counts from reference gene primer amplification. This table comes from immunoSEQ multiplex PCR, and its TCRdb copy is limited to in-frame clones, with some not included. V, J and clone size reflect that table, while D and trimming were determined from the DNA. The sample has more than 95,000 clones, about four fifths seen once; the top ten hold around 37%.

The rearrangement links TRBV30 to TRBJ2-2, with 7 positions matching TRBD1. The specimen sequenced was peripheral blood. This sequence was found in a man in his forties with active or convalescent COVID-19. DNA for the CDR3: TGTGCCTGGCGGACAGGTTTGTCCGGGGAGCTGTTTTTT. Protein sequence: CAWRTGLSGELFF.